These T cell receptor beta chains were read from a single sample in a study of identical twins. A single record per CDR3 protein comes from TCRdb applying MiXCR to the 5' RACE reads. The table lists just under 650,000 distinct CDR3 sequences, 7.1% of them singletons. These sequences were also reported in another study, on yellow fever vaccine responses in identical twins.

The sequencing sample was made of PBMCs. The receptors were sampled from a woman between 18 and 29 years old in good health. Both conserved end residues are part of each CDR3. A D gene is named only where the DNA matches it firmly. Some rows have no size entry. The others give once, few or many, or a class for an expanded clone.

V gene	J gene	clone size	D gene	CDR3 DNA	CDR3 protein
TRBV12-3/TRBV12-4	TRBJ2-5	many	TRBD1	TGTGCCAGCAGTTGGACAGGGGGCTTAGAGACCCAGTACTTC	CASSWTGGLETQYF
TRBV7-6	TRBJ1-1	many	.	TGTGCCAGCAGCTTAGCGGGGGAGGGCACTGAAGCCTTCTTT	CASSLAGEGTEAFF
TRBV24-1	TRBJ2-3	.	.	TGTGCCACCAGTGTCGATCCCCACACAGATACGCAGTATTTT	CATSVDPHTDTQYF
TRBV5-1	TRBJ2-1	few	.	TGCGCCAGCAGCTTGGCTGTTGGGGCATCCAGATACAATGAGCAGTTCTTC	CASSLAVGASRYNEQFF
TRBV15	TRBJ2-2	many	TRBD2	TGTGCCACCAGAGCGGGGGGGATCACCGGGGAGCTGTTTTTT	CATRAGGITGELFF
TRBV28	TRBJ1-1	once	.	TGTGCCAGCAACAAGCAGGGGTGGAACACTGAAGCTTTCTTT	CASNKQGWNTEAFF
TRBV25-1	TRBJ1-1	.	TRBD1	TGTGCCAGCAGGGACAGGGGGACCTTGAACACTGAAGCTTTCTTT	CASRDRGTLNTEAFF
TRBV13	TRBJ2-1	.	TRBD2	TGTGCCAGCAGCTTAGCCCCCCGGCTAGCGGGCCTTTACAATGAGCAGTTCTTC	CASSLAPRLAGLYNEQFF
TRBV29-1	TRBJ2-3	few	.	TGCAGCGTTGTCCCTAAGGATACGCAGTATTTT	CSVVPKDTQYF
TRBV18	TRBJ2-1	few	TRBD2	TGTGCCAGCTCTCAAAAGGGACTAGCGAGCTCCTACAATGAGCAGTTCTTC	CASSQKGLASSYNEQFF
TRBV7-2	TRBJ2-5	few	.	TGTGCCAGCAGCCCCGTCTCTAGCGAACAAAGGGCCCAGTACTTC	CASSPVSSEQRAQYF
TRBV10-3	TRBJ1-2	many	.	TGTGCCATCAGTGAAGAGGACTATGGCTACACCTTC	CAISEEDYGYTF
TRBV11-2	TRBJ1-3	.	TRBD1	TGTGCCAGCAGCACGCGCGCGACAGGGCGCTCTGGAAACACCATATATTTT	CASSTRATGRSGNTIYF
TRBV10-2	TRBJ2-1	.	.	TGCGCCAGCAGTGGACGTACGGGAGCAGGGAGCAATGAGCAGTTCTTC	CASSGRTGAGSNEQFF
TRBV12-3/TRBV12-4	TRBJ1-2	many	TRBD1	TGTGCCAGCAGTTTGGGGACAGTTATAGGCTACACCTTC	CASSLGTVIGYTF
TRBV10-3	TRBJ2-3	many	TRBD2	TGTGCGAGTGGCAACGCTAGCGGGAGGGCAGATACGCAGTATTTT	CASGNASGRADTQYF
TRBV5-6	TRBJ2-1	few	.	TGTGCCAGCAGCTCCAGACAGGTCCCTGAGCAGTTCTTC	CASSSRQVPEQFF
TRBV7-9	TRBJ1-4	.	.	TGTGCCAGCAGCTTAGGACTTGCAACTAATGAAAAACTGTTTTTT	CASSLGLATNEKLFF
TRBV6-2/TRBV6-3	TRBJ2-3	.	.	TGTGCCAGCAGTACCCGAGGTAAAACTAGCACAGATACGCAGTATTTT	CASSTRGKTSTDTQYF
TRBV20-1	TRBJ2-2	few	TRBD1	TGCAGTGCTAGCACAGGGGGCACCGGGGAGCTGTTTTTT	CSASTGGTGELFF
TRBV5-5	TRBJ2-1	few	TRBD2	TGTGCCAGCAGGCATACATGGGAGGGGTACAATGAGCAGTTCTTC	CASRHTWEGYNEQFF
TRBV11-1	TRBJ2-2	.	TRBD2	TGTGCCAGCAGCTTACGTGCTAGCGGGAGAGGGAACACCGGGGAGCTGTTTTTT	CASSLRASGRGNTGELFF
TRBV12-3/TRBV12-4	TRBJ2-5	few	.	TGTGCCAGCACTTTAGCGACGCAAGAGACCCAGTACTTC	CASTLATQETQYF
TRBV12-3/TRBV12-4	TRBJ1-1	many	.	TGTGCCAGCATTCCGGGGCTTTCGCACACTGAAGCTTTCTTT	CASIPGLSHTEAFF
TRBV7-9	TRBJ2-1	many	.	TGTGCCAGCAGCTTAGGGGCAGGAAGCTCCTACAATGAGCAGTTCTTC	CASSLGAGSSYNEQFF
TRBV5-1	TRBJ2-5	many	.	TGCGCCAGCAGCTTGTCGCGGTTACTAGAGACCCAGTACTTC	CASSLSRLLETQYF
TRBV12-3/TRBV12-4	TRBJ2-4	few	.	TGTGCCAGCAGTCCCACCGCGGCGGCCAAAAACATTCAGTACTTC	CASSPTAAAKNIQYF
TRBV5-6	TRBJ1-5	few	.	TGTGCCAGCAGCTTGGCTGCAGGGTGGGAACCCCAGCATTTT	CASSLAAGWEPQHF
TRBV12-3/TRBV12-4	TRBJ1-2	many	.	TGTGCCAGCACTAGAGGAGTCTCCTATGGCTACACCTTC	CASTRGVSYGYTF
TRBV20-1	TRBJ2-1	few	TRBD1	TGCAGTGCCGGGACAGCCGGAGGATACAATGAGCAGTTCTTC	CSAGTAGGYNEQFF
TRBV4-1	TRBJ2-7	.	TRBD2	TGCGCCAGCAGCCAGGCCGGACTAGCGGGAGAAGACGAGCAGTACTTC	CASSQAGLAGEDEQYF
TRBV11-2	TRBJ2-1	many	TRBD2	TGTGCCAGCAGCTTAGCAGCGGGGGACCCCAATGAGCAGTTCTTC	CASSLAAGDPNEQFF
TRBV27	TRBJ2-1	.	.	TGTGCCAGCAGACGGCAGGACTCCTCCCCCTACAATGAGCAGTTCTTC	CASRRQDSSPYNEQFF
TRBV7-8	TRBJ2-7	few	TRBD2	TGTGCCAGCAGCTTAACCCTAGCGGGAGGTTTCTACGAGCAGTACTTC	CASSLTLAGGFYEQYF
TRBV7-9	TRBJ2-7	many	TRBD2	TGTGCCAGCAGCTCAGGGCCGGGACTAGCGTACTACGAGCAGTACTTC	CASSSGPGLAYYEQYF
TRBV24-1	TRBJ2-5	.	.	TGTGCCACCAGTGCTACCGACAGTAAAGAGACCCAGTACTTC	CATSATDSKETQYF
TRBV5-1	TRBJ1-2	.	TRBD1	TGCGCCAGCAGCAACTCACCGGGACAGTTTACTGGCTACACCTTC	CASSNSPGQFTGYTF